The rows below give T cell receptor beta chains drawn from one sample of a study of blood T cell repertoires in COVID-19. The data were produced by immunoSEQ multiplex PCR, yet TCRdb's version contains in-frame clones alone and is incomplete. The data show some 390,000 clones, 85% to 90% seen once. The sample taken for sequencing was PBMCs or T cells enriched from blood (not recorded which). The receptors derive from a man aged 25-45 years who had recovered from COVID-19. Both conserved end residues are part of each CDR3. D genes are given only for firm matches. Where a row states a size, it is once, few, many or the class of an expanded clone; other rows omit it.

v_call	d_call	clone_size	j_call	cdr3_aa	cdr3_nt
TRBV7-9	NA	NA	TRBJ2-5	CASTKVGETQETQYF	TGTGCCAGCACCAAAGTCGGAGAGACCCAAGAGACCCAGTACTTC
TRBV28	TRBD1	NA	TRBJ1-1	CASYSGTGPEAFF	TGTGCCAGCTATTCCGGGACAGGCCCCGAAGCTTTCTTT
TRBV29-1	NA	once	TRBJ1-1	CSVSRVLNTEAFF	TGCAGCGTTAGCAGGGTCCTGAACACTGAAGCTTTCTTT
TRBV7-3	TRBD1	NA	TRBJ1-5	CASSLWDRGGNQPQHF	TGTGCCAGCAGCTTATGGGACAGGGGGGGCAATCAGCCCCAGCATTTT
TRBV5-1	TRBD1	NA	TRBJ2-1	CASKTGTGPYNEQFF	TGCGCCAGCAAAACCGGGACAGGGCCCTACAATGAGCAGTTCTTC
TRBV28	NA	once	TRBJ2-7	CASTPRRASYEQYF	TGTGCCAGCACCCCCAGGCGGGCCTCCTACGAGCAGTACTTC
TRBV28	NA	NA	TRBJ2-3	CASSFGGGALRTDTQYF	TGTGCCAGCAGTTTCGGCGGGGGCGCCCTACGCACAGATACGCAGTATTTT
TRBV6-5	NA	NA	TRBJ2-6	CASSYGPLSGANVLTF	TGTGCCAGCAGTTACGGGCCCTTATCGGGGGCCAACGTCCTGACTTTC
TRBV5-1	NA	NA	TRBJ1-1	CASSWDTGMRRSTEAFF	TGCGCCAGCAGCTGGGACACAGGGATGAGAAGGTCCACTGAAGCTTTCTTT
TRBV11-2	NA	NA	TRBJ2-7	CASSLTLGLPYEQYF	TGTGCCAGCAGCTTAACCTTGGGACTCCCCTACGAGCAGTACTTC
TRBV7-6	NA	NA	TRBJ2-7	CASSPRTEREYEQYF	TGTGCCAGCAGCCCGCGGACGGAAAGGGAGTACGAGCAGTACTTC
TRBV29-1	NA	once	TRBJ1-1	CSVGRGGWNTEAFF	TGCAGCGTTGGGAGGGGAGGGTGGAACACTGAAGCTTTCTTT
TRBV7-9	TRBD1	once	TRBJ1-3	CASSSKDRAPGNTIYF	TGTGCCAGCAGCTCGAAAGACAGGGCCCCAGGAAACACCATATATTTT
TRBV3-1/TRBV3-2	TRBD2	NA	TRBJ2-3	CASSPTGGGTDTQYF	TGTGCCAGCAGCCCGACCGGGGGGGGCACAGATACGCAGTATTTT
TRBV4-2	TRBD1	NA	TRBJ2-2	CASSQGDRGKSELFF	TGTGCCAGCAGCCAAGGCGACAGGGGAAAGTCTGAGCTGTTTTTT
TRBV25-1	NA	NA	TRBJ1-4	CASSEYEAWSEKLFF	TGTGCCAGCAGTGAATATGAGGCGTGGAGTGAAAAACTGTTTTTT
TRBV19	NA	NA	TRBJ2-7	CASRATTGSSYEQYF	TGTGCCAGTAGGGCGACGACGGGGAGCTCCTACGAGCAGTACTTC